The clone carrying this T cell receptor (beta chain) has only a few counts. The antigen is not known. Germline CDR1 SQVTM, CDR2 ANQGSEA. V lost 4 bases to trimming and J lost 0 bases, with 9 bases between them. CDR3 length equals 13 residues. This entry comes from a study of post-analysis software for immune sequencing data. Study results and caveats: Comparison of patients with controls showed 4 to 6 TRBV segments more frequent in patients, TRBV5-6, TRBV5-1 and TRBV20-1 among them.

cDNA libraries for TCR beta contained unique molecular identifiers. One entry per CDR3 protein, called by TCRdb with MiXCR from the PCR reads. Of hundreds of thousands of distinct CDR3 sequences detected, approximately 60% appear once; the ten largest clones hold 10% to 12%. The sequenced sample consisted of blood. The sequence was obtained from a girl aged 2 to 9 with multiple sclerosis. The V gene is TRBV29-1, the J gene TRBJ2-5; D not resolved. The CDR3 loop is CSVVLENQETQYF. For the CDR3, the DNA is TGCAGCGTTGTATTAGAGAACCAAGAGACCCAGTACTTC.